This T cell receptor beta chain was retrieved from a study of CD8 T cells in Susac syndrome. The authors reverse transcribed roughly 0.5 to 1 ug RNA with random hexamers. Amplification of TCR beta CDR3 across 54 Vbeta and 13 Jbeta was performed with immunoSEQ multiplex PCR. TCRdb re-analysed the immunoSEQ multiplex PCR reads in MiXCR, keeping a single row per CDR3 protein. The sample holds a few hundred thousand distinct CDR3 sequences, 85% seen once. The CDR3 extends over 18 amino acids. Germline CDR1 is LNHDA and CDR2 is SQIVND (reference sequence). After removal of 6 bases from V and 0 bases from J, the junction contained 16 bases not matched to a gene. Control patients had untreated stable or active relapsing-remitting multiple sclerosis by revised McDonald criteria.

The chain couples TRBV19 to TRBJ1-1, with TRBD1 identical over 7 bases. The receptor comes from a human donor with multiple sclerosis. The specimen was CD8+ T cells from PBMCs. CDR3 protein: CASRWPTTGDGVNTEAFF. CDR3 nucleotide sequence: TGTGCCAGTAGATGGCCGACAACAGGGGATGGGGTGAACACTGAAGCTTTCTTT.